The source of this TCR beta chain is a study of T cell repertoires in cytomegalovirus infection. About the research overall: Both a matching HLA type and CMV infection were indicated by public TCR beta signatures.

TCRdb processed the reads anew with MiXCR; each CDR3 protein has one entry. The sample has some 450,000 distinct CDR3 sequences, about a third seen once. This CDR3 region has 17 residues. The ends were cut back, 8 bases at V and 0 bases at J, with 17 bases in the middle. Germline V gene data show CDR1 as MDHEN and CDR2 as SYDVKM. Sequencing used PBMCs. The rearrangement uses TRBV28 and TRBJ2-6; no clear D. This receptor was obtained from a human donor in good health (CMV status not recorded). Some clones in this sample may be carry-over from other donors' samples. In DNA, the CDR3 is TGTGCCAGCCGTCCTCGGGTTGTTCCCTCTGGGGCCAACGTCCTGACTTTC. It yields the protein CASRPRVVPSGANVLTF.